The next 9 T cell receptor beta chains were all read from a single sample in a study of early T cells in non-severe SARS-CoV-2 infection. Via MiXCR, TCRdb re-called the 5' RACE reads, giving one row per CDR3 protein. The sample carries tens of thousands of distinct CDR3 sequences, around 6.8% recorded once. Source: whole blood, taken at baseline. These receptors were taken from an adult who was a healthcare worker with PCR-confirmed SARS-CoV-2 infection or an uninfected control (not recorded which).

This clonotype came up many times. The genes are TRBV6-1 and TRBJ2-7; D is ambiguous. The V gene's germline CDR1 is MNHNS and CDR2 SASEGT. The V end lost 0 bases, the J end lost 7 bases, and 7 bases lay between the germline ends. This CDR3 comprises 12 residues. CDR3 amino acids: CASSEAGREQYV. DNA of the CDR3: TGTGCCAGCAGTGAAGCGGGCCGGGAGCAGTACGTC.

This clonotype has only a few counts. J is TRBJ1-1 and V is TRBV7-2, with a tentative D call TRBD1 (6 bases). This CDR3 has 12 residues. Germline CDR1 and CDR2: SGHTA and FQGNSA. V lost 5 bases to trimming and J lost 7 bases, with 11 bases between them. CDR3: CASSQDRFEAFF. The DNA of the CDR3 is TGTGCCAGCAGCCAGGACAGATTTGAAGCTTTCTTT.

This clonotype was seen more than once but under ten times. The V gene is TRBV20-1, the J gene TRBJ2-7; D may be TRBD2 (6 bases). Trimming cost V 4 bases and J 4 bases, with 17 bases left between them. The CDR3 covers 14 residues. CDR1 is DFQATT, CDR2 SNEGSKA, per germline (reference sequence). CDR3 residues: CSATRDGGPYEQYF. The DNA for the CDR3 is TGCAGTGCTACGCGGGATGGAGGCCCGTACGAGCAGTACTTC.

This clonotype has at least ten counts. The chain employs TRBV27 and TRBJ2-3; 7 bases are a match to TRBD1. From germline, CDR1 is MNHEY and CDR2 SMNVEV (reference sequence). The CDR3 has 14 amino acids. Trimming at V came to 3 bases and at J to 3 bases, leaving 3 bases not matched to a gene. The chain's CDR3 is CASSLKGATDTQYF. The CDR3 DNA reads TGTGCCAGCAGTTTGAAGGGGGCGACAGATACGCAGTATTTT.

This clonotype was detected many times. The chain carries TRBV4-2 and TRBJ2-1; TRBD2 aligns across 8 bases. The CDR3 spans 15 residues. V was clipped by 4 bases and J by 2 bases; unmatched bases: 4. Germline CDR1 reads LGHNA; CDR2 reads YNFKEQ. The CDR3 loop reads CASSPSGSAYNEQFF. CDR3 nucleotides: TGTGCCAGCAGCCCGAGCGGGAGTGCCTACAATGAGCAGTTCTTC.

This clonotype was seen ten or more times. The chain employs TRBV7-2 and TRBJ1-5; D ambiguous. Germline V lookup: CDR1 SGHTA, CDR2 FQGNSA. V was trimmed by 6 bases and J by 4 bases, leaving 10 bases between them. This CDR3 has 13 residues. The DNA of the CDR3 is TGTGCCAGCAGTCAACTGTCAAATCAGCCCCAGCATTTT. Translated, it gives CASSQLSNQPQHF.

This clonotype was counted at least ten times. The chain carries TRBV12-3 or TRBV12-4 and TRBJ1-5, with TRBD1 matching over 8 bases. The CDR3 consists of 13 residues. The ends lost 3 bases at V and 7 bases at J; junction bases unmatched: 2. The CDR3 bases are TGTGCCAGCAGTTTCACAGGGGGGCAGCCCCAGCATTTT. This gives the protein CASSFTGGQPQHF.

The genes are TRBV7-2 and TRBJ1-2; D remains ambiguous. V gave up 9 bases and J gave up 0 bases, with 14 bases separating them. Germline CDR1 and CDR2: SGHTA and FQGNSA. This CDR3 has 14 amino acids. This CDR3 is CASTMQASNYGYTF. CDR3 coding DNA: TGTGCCAGTACCATGCAGGCTTCTAACTATGGCTACACCTTC.

As regards this clonotype: This may be a read error: a much more frequent sequence differs by one nucleotide. The gene calls are TRBV30 and TRBJ1-1; no clear D. Looked up from germline, CDR1 is GTSNPN and CDR2 is SVGIG (reference sequence). The CDR3 consists of 11 residues. The CDR3 sequence: CARSVVSEAFF. The CDR3 DNA sequence: TGTGCCCGGAGTGTTGTCTCTGAAGCTTTCTTT.